What follows is one TCR beta chain and its context. These data come from a study of cytomegalovirus exposure and HLA in healthy donors. Amplification used 60 Vbeta primers and 13 Jbeta primers. Clones were sequenced by immunoSEQ multiplex PCR, and TCRdb holds only the in-frame ones, with some missing. Of nearly 110,000 clones in the sample, 81% were seen once. The CDR3 is made up of 16 amino acids. Trimming took off 5 bases at V and 3 bases at J, with 16 bases between the two ends. The V gene's germline CDR1 is SGHNT and CDR2 YENEEA. This chain links TRBV11-3 with TRBJ2-2, with D possibly being TRBD2 (5 bases). This TCR was recovered from a man under 40 in good health and CMV-seronegative. The sample taken for sequencing was PBMCs. CDR3 sequence: CASSPNNPGDTGELFF. The DNA of the CDR3 is TGTGCCAGCAGCCCCAATAACCCCGGGGACACCGGGGAGCTGTTTTTT.